The rows below give T cell receptor beta chains drawn from one sample of a study of OX40 agonist ivuxolimab in advanced cancers. The repertoire was sequenced with immunoSEQ multiplex PCR; TCRdb's copy has only in-frame clones and lacks some. The top ten hold 0.95% to 1.4% of the sample, which has roughly 75,000 clones, 86% seen once. The sequenced sample was CD4+ or CD8+ T cells sorted from blood, obtained in a trial of the OX40 agonist ivuxolimab. The receptors derive from an adult with an advanced solid tumor such as melanoma, head and neck, liver or kidney cancer. CDR3s include the opening cysteine and the closing phenylalanine or tryptophan. Each record gives: D gene, J gene, clone size, V gene, CDR3 protein, CDR3 DNA. A D gene is named only where the DNA matches it firmly. Only part of the rows carry a size: once, few, many, or a class if the clone is expanded.

.	TRBJ1-6	.	TRBV18	CASSPPTSQGIHSPLHF	TGTGCCAGCTCACCACCTACTTCACAGGGAATCCATTCACCCCTCCACTTT
.	TRBJ1-1	.	TRBV28	CASSLYGGGVNTEAFF	TGTGCCAGCAGTTTATATGGCGGTGGGGTGAACACTGAAGCTTTCTTT
.	TRBJ1-3	.	TRBV6-5	CASSYSNGPGNTIYF	TGTGCCAGCAGTTACTCGAATGGGCCTGGAAACACCATATATTTT
.	TRBJ1-5	.	TRBV25-1	CASSESDRLNQPQHF	TGTGCCAGCAGTGAATCCGACAGGCTCAATCAGCCCCAGCATTTT
.	TRBJ1-2	.	TRBV11-2	CASSLDSRGYGYTF	TGTGCCAGCAGCTTAGATAGCAGGGGATATGGCTACACCTTC
.	TRBJ1-3	.	TRBV2	CASSDQGLSGNTIYF	TGTGCCAGCAGTGATCAGGGACTCTCTGGAAACACCATATATTTT
.	TRBJ2-3	.	TRBV7-3	CASSPSGLSTDTQYF	TGTGCCAGCAGTCCAAGCGGGTTAAGCACAGATACGCAGTATTTT
.	TRBJ2-5	.	TRBV28	CASSYRKETQYF	TGTGCCAGCAGCTACAGGAAAGAGACCCAGTACTTC
TRBD1	TRBJ1-2	.	TRBV19	CASSMGGQILGYTF	TGTGCCAGTAGTATGGGGGGACAGATTCTCGGCTACACCTTC
TRBD1	TRBJ1-2	.	TRBV5-1	CASRLGQGTNYGYTF	TGCGCCAGCAGGTTGGGACAGGGCACTAACTATGGCTACACCTTC
TRBD2	TRBJ2-7	.	TRBV10-3	CAIRGGTSGSLEQYF	TGTGCCATCAGAGGAGGGACTAGCGGGAGTCTCGAGCAGTACTTC
.	TRBJ2-1	.	TRBV28	CASSSADNEQFF	TGTGCCAGCAGTTCGGCCGACAATGAGCAGTTCTTC
TRBD2	TRBJ2-5	.	TRBV7-2	CASSLVWGNGGRGHF	TGTGCCAGCAGCTTAGTATGGGGGAACGGCGGGAGGGGCCACTTC
.	TRBJ2-1	.	TRBV18	CASSPGREQFF	TGTGCCAGCTCACCCGGCAGGGAGCAGTTCTTC
TRBD1	TRBJ1-2	.	TRBV28	CASSPRGQGALYGYTF	TGTGCCAGCAGTCCCCGGGGACAGGGGGCCTTATATGGCTACACCTTC
.	TRBJ2-1	.	TRBV5-6	CASSFFHEQFF	TGTGCCAGCAGCTTCTTCCATGAGCAGTTCTTC
.	TRBJ2-1	.	TRBV28	CASSRQVLYNEQFF	TGTGCCAGCAGTCGACAGGTCCTCTACAATGAGCAGTTCTTC
.	TRBJ1-4	.	TRBV19	CASSSKGFQEKLFF	TGTGCCAGTAGTTCGAAGGGCTTTCAGGAAAAACTGTTTTTT
.	TRBJ2-7	.	TRBV6-6	CASSYLYEQYF	TGTGCCAGCAGTTACCTCTACGAGCAGTACTTC
TRBD2	TRBJ2-3	.	TRBV28	CASSSPGLAGGPDTQYF	TGTGCCAGCAGTTCGCCGGGACTAGCGGGAGGGCCAGATACGCAGTATTTT
.	TRBJ2-1	.	TRBV9	CASSVDTGPYNEQFF	TGTGCCAGCAGCGTAGACACAGGGCCTTACAATGAGCAGTTCTTC
.	TRBJ2-6	once	TRBV19	CASSIGGANVLTF	TGTGCCAGTAGTATCGGTGGGGCCAACGTCCTGACTTTC
TRBD2	TRBJ2-1	once	TRBV9	CASSTTSGRAGEQFF	TGTGCCAGCAGCACGACTAGCGGGAGGGCAGGTGAGCAGTTCTTC
TRBD1	TRBJ1-5	.	TRBV6-6	CASREQGSGVQPQHF	TGTGCCAGCAGGGAACAGGGGAGCGGTGTTCAGCCCCAGCATTTT
.	TRBJ1-5	.	TRBV19	CASSPGTDQPQHF	TGTGCCAGTAGCCCGGGGACGGATCAGCCCCAGCATTTT
TRBD1	TRBJ2-4	.	TRBV4-1	CASSQVGPQGDIQYF	TGCGCCAGCAGCCAAGTAGGACCCCAGGGGGACATTCAGTACTTC
.	TRBJ2-7	.	TRBV4-1	CASSQSGFYEQYF	TGCGCCAGCAGCCAGTCAGGTTTCTACGAGCAGTACTTC
.	TRBJ1-5	.	TRBV6-6	CASSYGLSDQPQHF	TGTGCCAGCAGTTACGGCCTCTCGGATCAGCCCCAGCATTTT
TRBD2	TRBJ2-5	.	TRBV5-1	CASSLPGGTETQYF	TGCGCCAGCAGCCTCCCGGGAGGTACCGAGACCCAGTACTTC
.	TRBJ1-1	once	TRBV5-1	CASSLETAANTEAFF	TGCGCCAGCAGCTTGGAGACAGCGGCGAACACTGAAGCTTTCTTT
TRBD1	TRBJ2-7	.	TRBV6-6	CASRGGDRGTYEQYF	TGTGCCAGCAGGGGAGGGGACAGGGGAACCTACGAGCAGTACTTC
TRBD1	TRBJ1-2	once	TRBV7-2	CASSTDRGRGYTF	TGTGCCAGCAGCACTGACAGGGGGCGCGGCTACACCTTC
TRBD1	TRBJ2-3	.	TRBV28	CASSRDREGGDTQYF	TGTGCCAGCAGCCGGGACAGGGAAGGGGGTGATACGCAGTATTTT
.	TRBJ1-1	.	TRBV4-3	CASSPGFANTEAFF	TGCGCCAGCAGCCCAGGTTTTGCGAACACTGAAGCTTTCTTT
TRBD1	TRBJ2-7	.	TRBV27	CASRWTGGREQYF	TGTGCCAGCAGATGGACAGGGGGGAGGGAGCAGTACTTC